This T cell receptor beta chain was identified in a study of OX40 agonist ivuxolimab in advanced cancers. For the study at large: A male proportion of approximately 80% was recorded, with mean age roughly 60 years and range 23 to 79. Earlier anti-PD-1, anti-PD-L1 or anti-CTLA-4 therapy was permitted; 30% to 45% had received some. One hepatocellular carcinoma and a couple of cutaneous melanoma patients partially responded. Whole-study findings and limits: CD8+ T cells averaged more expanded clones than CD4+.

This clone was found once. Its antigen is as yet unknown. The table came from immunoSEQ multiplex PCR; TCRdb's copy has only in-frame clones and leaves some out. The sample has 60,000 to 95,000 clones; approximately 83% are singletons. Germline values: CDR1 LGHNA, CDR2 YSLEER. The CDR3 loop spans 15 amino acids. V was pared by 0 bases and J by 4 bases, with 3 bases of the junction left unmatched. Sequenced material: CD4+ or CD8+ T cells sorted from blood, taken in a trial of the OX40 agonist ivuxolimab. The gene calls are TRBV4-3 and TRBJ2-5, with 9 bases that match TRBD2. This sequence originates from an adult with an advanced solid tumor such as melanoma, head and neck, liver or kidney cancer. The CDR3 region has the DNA TGCGCCAGCAGCCAAGAGGGCGGGGGGGTAGAGACCCAGTACTTC. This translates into CASSQEGGGVETQYF.